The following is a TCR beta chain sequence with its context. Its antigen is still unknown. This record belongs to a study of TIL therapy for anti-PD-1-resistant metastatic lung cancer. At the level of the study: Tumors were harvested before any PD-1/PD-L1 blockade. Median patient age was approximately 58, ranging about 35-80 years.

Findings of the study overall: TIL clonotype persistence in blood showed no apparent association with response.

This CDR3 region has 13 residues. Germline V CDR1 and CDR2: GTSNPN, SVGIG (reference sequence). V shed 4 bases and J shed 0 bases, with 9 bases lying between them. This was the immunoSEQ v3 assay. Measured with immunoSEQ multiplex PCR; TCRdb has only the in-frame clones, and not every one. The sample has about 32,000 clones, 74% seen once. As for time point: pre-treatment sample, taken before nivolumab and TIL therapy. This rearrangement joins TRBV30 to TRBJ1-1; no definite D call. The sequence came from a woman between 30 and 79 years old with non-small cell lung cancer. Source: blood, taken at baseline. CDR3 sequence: CAWTKEVNTEAFF. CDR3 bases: TGTGCCTGGACGAAAGAAGTGAACACTGAAGCTTTCTTT.